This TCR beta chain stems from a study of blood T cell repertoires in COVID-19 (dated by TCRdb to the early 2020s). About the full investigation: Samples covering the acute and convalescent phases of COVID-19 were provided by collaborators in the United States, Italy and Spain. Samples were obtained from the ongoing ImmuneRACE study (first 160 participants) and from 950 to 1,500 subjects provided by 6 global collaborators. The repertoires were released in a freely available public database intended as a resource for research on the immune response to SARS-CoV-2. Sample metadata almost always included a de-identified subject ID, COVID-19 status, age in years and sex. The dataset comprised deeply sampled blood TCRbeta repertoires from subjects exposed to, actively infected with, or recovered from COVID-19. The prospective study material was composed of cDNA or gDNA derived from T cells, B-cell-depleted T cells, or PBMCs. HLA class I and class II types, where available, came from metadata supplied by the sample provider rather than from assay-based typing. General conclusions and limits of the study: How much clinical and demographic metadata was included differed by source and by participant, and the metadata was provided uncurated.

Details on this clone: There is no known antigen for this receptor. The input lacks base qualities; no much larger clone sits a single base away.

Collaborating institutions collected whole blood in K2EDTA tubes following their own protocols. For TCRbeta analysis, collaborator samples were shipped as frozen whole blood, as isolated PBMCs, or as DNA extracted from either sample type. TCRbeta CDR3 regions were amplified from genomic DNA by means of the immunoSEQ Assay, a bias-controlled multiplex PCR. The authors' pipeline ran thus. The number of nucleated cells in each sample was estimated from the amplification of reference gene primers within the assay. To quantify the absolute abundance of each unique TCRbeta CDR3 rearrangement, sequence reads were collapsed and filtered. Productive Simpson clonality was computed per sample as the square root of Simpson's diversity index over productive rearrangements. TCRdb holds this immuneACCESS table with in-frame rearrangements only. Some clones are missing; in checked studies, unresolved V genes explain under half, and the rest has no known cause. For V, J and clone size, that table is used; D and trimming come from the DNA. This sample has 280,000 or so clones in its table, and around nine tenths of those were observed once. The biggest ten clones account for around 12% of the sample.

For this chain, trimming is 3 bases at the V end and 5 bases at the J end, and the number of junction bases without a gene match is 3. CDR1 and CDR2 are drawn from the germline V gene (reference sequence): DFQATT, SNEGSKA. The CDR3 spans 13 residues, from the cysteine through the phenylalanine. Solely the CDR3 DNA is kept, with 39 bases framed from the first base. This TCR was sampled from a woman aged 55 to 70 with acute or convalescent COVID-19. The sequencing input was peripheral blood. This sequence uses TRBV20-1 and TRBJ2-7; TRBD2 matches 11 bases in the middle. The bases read TGCAGTGCTAGTCTAGCGGGAGGTGACGAGCAGTACTTC. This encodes CSASLAGGDEQYF.